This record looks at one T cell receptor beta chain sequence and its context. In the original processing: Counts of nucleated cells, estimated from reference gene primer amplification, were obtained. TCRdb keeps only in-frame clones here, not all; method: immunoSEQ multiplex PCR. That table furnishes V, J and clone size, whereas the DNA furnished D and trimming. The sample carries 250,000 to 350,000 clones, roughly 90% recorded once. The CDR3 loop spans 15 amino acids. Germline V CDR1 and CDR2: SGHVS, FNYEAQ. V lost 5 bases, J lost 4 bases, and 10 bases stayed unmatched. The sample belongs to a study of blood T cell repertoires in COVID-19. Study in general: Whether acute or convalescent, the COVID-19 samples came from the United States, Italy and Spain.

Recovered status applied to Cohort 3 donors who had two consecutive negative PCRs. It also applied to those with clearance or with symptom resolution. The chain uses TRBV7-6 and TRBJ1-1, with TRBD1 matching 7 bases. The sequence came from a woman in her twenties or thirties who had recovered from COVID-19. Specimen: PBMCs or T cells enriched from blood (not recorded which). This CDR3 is CASSPSRTGVTEAFF. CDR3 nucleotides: TGTGCCAGCAGCCCGAGCCGGACAGGCGTCACTGAAGCTTTCTTT.